This TCR beta chain derives from a study of blood T cell repertoires in COVID-19. Seattle-derived patients entered the study during active infection and were followed longitudinally. The V and J ends lost 7 bases and 6 bases, in that order; junction bases with no gene match: 8. This CDR3 is 15 amino acids long. Per germline, CDR1 SNHLY and CDR2 FYNNEI. The method was immunoSEQ multiplex PCR; TCRdb's version includes in-frame clones alone and lacks a portion of them. The table has roughly 500,000 clones, roughly nine tenths seen once. The chain uses TRBV2 and TRBJ2-2; 10 nucleotides match TRBD1. This clonotype originated in a young man with COVID-19, enrolled during active disease. The source material was peripheral blood. The CDR3 protein is CASTRQGARSGELFF. The CDR3 bases are TGTGCCAGCACCAGACAGGGGGCGCGGTCCGGGGAGCTGTTTTTT.